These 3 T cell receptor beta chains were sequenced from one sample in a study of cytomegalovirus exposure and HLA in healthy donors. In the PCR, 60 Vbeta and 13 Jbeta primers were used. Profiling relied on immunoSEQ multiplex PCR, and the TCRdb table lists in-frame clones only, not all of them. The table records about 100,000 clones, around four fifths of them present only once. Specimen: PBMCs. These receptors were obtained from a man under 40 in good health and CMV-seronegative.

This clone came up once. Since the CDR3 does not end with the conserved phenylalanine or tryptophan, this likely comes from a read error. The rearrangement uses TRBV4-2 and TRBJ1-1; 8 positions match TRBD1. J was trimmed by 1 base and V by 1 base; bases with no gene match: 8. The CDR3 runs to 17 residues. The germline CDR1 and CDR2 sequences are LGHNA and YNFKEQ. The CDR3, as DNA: TGTGCCAGCAGCCAAGGCGACAGGGGACACAGGAACACTGAAGCTTTCCTT. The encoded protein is CASSQGDRGHRNTEAFL.

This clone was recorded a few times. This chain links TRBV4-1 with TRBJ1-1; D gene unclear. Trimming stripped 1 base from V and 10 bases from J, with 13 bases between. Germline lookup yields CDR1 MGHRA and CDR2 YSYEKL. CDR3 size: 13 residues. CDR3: CASSQAVQAGAFF. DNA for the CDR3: TGCGCCAGCAGCCAAGCAGTCCAGGCGGGAGCTTTCTTT.

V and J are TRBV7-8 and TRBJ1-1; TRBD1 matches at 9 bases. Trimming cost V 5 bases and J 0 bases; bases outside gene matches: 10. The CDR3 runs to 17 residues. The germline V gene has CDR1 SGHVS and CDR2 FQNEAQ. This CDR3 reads CASSPGTGSPMNTEAFF. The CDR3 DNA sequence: TGTGCCAGCAGCCCGGGGACAGGGTCCCCCATGAACACTGAAGCTTTCTTT.